A selection of T cell receptor beta chains follows, all from one sample in a study of T cell responses to AZD1222 COVID-19 vaccine. Using immunoSEQ multiplex PCR, the repertoire was profiled, and TCRdb retains in-frame clones only, with some absent. Altogether approximately 110,000 clones are present, approximately 92% being singletons, with the ten largest covering 44%. The starting material was peripheral blood, obtained 28 days after the second AZD1222 dose. These receptors originate from an adult who received the AZD1222 COVID-19 vaccine. Each CDR3 is given with its conserved first and last residue. A D gene is named only where the DNA matches it firmly.

D gene	V gene	J gene	CDR3 protein
.	TRBV12-3/TRBV12-4	TRBJ1-6	CASSLGNSPLHF
.	TRBV5-8	TRBJ1-1	CASSFRQGTEAFF
TRBD1	TRBV7-6	TRBJ2-7	CASSLWGTGCREQYF
.	TRBV2	TRBJ1-4	CASSGWTIEKLFF
.	TRBV6-1	TRBJ1-1	CASSEAGGKNTEAFF
.	TRBV6-5	TRBJ2-2	CASSPWSIGGGELFF
TRBD1	TRBV27	TRBJ2-1	CASSSDRPYNEQFF
TRBD2	TRBV6-5	TRBJ2-7	CASSPDAGGAYEQYF
TRBD1	TRBV5-4	TRBJ2-1	CASSSTGGQGNSYNEQFF
.	TRBV27	TRBJ1-1	CASSRDTEAFF
.	TRBV28	TRBJ1-3	CASSSGGSGNTIYF
.	TRBV9	TRBJ1-3	CASSVEPRAVEGNTIYF
.	TRBV18	TRBJ1-6	CASSPAEGRNSPLHF
.	TRBV5-8	TRBJ1-1	CASSFPYRVNTEAFF
TRBD2	TRBV28	TRBJ2-5	CASSPGLAGEEETQYF
TRBD2	TRBV7-8	TRBJ2-3	CASSFPGGEQYF
.	TRBV7-8	TRBJ1-5	CASSQELIQPQHF
.	TRBV21-1	TRBJ1-1	CASSLGGGTSRNTEAFF
.	TRBV5-1	TRBJ2-3	CASSRGLGAASTDTQYF
.	TRBV27	TRBJ1-5	CASSLFGGSNQPQHF
.	TRBV4-3	TRBJ2-7	CASSQDYWGSYEQYF
TRBD2	TRBV28	TRBJ2-1	CASSFGGGRANEQFF
.	TRBV9	TRBJ2-7	CASRPDTLGLEQYF
.	TRBV5-5	TRBJ2-7	CASSPQGNSYEQYF
TRBD2	TRBV3-1/TRBV3-2	TRBJ2-7	CASSQRGRAAYEQYF
.	TRBV19	TRBJ1-1	CASSAGGVLNTEAFF
TRBD1	TRBV28	TRBJ2-4	CASSITGGNIQYF
.	TRBV7-9	TRBJ2-2	CASSLNTAPGELFF
.	TRBV7-2	TRBJ2-5	CASSLSVFQETQYF
.	TRBV6-5	TRBJ1-2	CASSYSGLLGYTF
TRBD2	TRBV5-1	TRBJ2-2	CASTPRTSGVEELFF